This entry describes one T cell receptor (beta chain). Sampling consisted of one heparinised blood draw per donor, averaging approximately 120 mL. This record belongs to a study of beta chain features in type 1 diabetes. The authors reverse transcribed all of the isolated RNA, so sequencing captured expressed TCRB transcripts. Repertoires were generated with immunoSEQ multiplex PCR, while TCRdb's copy carries only in-frame clones and drops some. The profile shows 300,000 to 350,000 clones, around a fifth of them singletons. Trimming took 3 bases from V and 4 from J, leaving 10 bases between them. Germline V gene data show CDR1 as SGDLS and CDR2 as YYNGEE. The CDR3 has 13 amino acids.

This receptor was obtained from a woman younger than 30 in good health. The chain is built from TRBV9 and TRBJ1-2; D unresolved. The sequencing input was naive CD4+ T cells from blood. CDR3 in amino acids: CASSAPPSYGYTF. CDR3 in DNA: TGTGCCAGCAGCGCCCCTCCTTCCTATGGCTACACCTTC.